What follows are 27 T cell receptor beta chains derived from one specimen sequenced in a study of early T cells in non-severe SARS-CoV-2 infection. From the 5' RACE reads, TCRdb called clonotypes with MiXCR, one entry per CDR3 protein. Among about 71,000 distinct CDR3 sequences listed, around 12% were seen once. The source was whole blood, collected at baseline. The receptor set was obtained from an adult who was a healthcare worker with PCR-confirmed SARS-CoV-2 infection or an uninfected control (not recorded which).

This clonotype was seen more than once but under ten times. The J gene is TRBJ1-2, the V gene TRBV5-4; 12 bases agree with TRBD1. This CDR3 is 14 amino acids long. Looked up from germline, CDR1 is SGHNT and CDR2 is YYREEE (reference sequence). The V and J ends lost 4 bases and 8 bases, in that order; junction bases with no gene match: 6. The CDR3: CASSPGQGAWGYTF. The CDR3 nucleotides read TGTGCCAGCAGCCCGGGACAGGGGGCATGGGGCTACACCTTC.

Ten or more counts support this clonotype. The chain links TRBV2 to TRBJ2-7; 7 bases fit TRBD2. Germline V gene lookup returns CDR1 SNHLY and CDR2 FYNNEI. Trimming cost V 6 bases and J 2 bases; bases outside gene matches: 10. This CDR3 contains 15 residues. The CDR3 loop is CASRSAGDPTYEQYF. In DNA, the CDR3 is TGTGCCAGCAGGTCCGCGGGGGACCCCACCTACGAGCAGTACTTC.

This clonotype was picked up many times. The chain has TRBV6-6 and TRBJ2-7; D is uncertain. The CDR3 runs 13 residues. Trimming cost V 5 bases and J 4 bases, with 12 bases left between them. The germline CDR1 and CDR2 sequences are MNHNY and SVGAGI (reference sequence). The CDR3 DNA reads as TGTGCCAGCAGTCGGCTCGCGATATACGAGCAGTACTTC. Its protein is CASSRLAIYEQYF.

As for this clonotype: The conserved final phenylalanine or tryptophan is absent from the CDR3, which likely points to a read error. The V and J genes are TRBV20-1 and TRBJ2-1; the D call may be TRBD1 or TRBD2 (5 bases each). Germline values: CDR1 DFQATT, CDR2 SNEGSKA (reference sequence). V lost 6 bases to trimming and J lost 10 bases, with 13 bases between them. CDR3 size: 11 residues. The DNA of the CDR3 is TGCAGTGCCGCTCTGGGGGAAGAGCAGTTCATC. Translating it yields CSAALGEEQFI.

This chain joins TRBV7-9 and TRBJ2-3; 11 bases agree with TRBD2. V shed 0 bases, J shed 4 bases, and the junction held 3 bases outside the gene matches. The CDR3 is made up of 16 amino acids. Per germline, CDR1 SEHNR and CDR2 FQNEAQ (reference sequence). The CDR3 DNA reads TGTGCCAGCAGCTTAGCTAGCGGGGGGGCCTCAGATACGCAGTATTTT. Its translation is CASSLASGGASDTQYF.

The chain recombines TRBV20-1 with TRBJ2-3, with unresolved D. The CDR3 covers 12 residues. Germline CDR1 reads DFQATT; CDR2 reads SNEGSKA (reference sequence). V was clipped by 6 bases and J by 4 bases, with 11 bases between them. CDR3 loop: CSATLPPDTQYF. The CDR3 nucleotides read TGCAGTGCCACCCTACCTCCAGATACGCAGTATTTT.

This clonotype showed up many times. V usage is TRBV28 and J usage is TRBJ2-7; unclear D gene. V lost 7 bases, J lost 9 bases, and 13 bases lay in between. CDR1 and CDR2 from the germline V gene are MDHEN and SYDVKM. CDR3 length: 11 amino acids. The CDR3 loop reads CASTTLSGQYF. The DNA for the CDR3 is TGTGCCAGCACCACGCTGAGTGGGCAGTACTTC.

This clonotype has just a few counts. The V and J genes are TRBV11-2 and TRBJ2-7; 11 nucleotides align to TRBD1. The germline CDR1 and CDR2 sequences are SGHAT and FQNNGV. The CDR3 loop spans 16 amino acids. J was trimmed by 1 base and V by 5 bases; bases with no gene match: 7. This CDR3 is CASSRAGTGGSYEQYF. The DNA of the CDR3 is TGTGCCAGCAGCAGAGCGGGGACAGGGGGTTCCTACGAGCAGTACTTC. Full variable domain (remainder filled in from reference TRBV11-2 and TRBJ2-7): EAGVAQSPRYKIIEKRQSVAFWCNPISGHATLYWYQQILGQGPKLLIQFQNNGVVDDSQLPKDRFSAERLKGVDSTLKIQPAKLEDSAVYLCASSRAGTGGSYEQYFGPGTRLTVT.

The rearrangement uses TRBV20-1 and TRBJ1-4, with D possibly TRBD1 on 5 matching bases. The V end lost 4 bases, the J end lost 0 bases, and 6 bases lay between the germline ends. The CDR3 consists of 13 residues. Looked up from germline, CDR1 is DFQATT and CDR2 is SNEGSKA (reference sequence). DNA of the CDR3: TGCAGTGCTAACAGGCCAACTAATGAAAAACTGTTTTTT. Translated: CSANRPTNEKLFF.

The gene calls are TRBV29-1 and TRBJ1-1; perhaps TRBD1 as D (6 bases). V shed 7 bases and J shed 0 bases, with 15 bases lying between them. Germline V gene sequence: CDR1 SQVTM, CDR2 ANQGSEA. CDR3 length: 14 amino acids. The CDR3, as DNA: TGCAGCGCAGCCGGACAGTCCGTGAACACTGAAGCTTTCTTT. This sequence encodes CSAAGQSVNTEAFF.

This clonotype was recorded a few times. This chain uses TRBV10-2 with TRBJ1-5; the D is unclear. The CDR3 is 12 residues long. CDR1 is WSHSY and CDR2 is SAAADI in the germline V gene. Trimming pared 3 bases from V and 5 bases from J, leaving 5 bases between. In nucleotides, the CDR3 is TGCGCCAGCAGTGATGGGGATCAGCCCCAGCATTTT. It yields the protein CASSDGDQPQHF.

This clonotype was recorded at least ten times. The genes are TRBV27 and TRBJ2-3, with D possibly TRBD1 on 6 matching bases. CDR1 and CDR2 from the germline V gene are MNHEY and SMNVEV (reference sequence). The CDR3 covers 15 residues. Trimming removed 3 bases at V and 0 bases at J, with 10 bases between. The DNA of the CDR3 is TGTGCCAGCAGTTTCTTACAGGGTAGCACAGATACGCAGTATTTT. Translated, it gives CASSFLQGSTDTQYF.

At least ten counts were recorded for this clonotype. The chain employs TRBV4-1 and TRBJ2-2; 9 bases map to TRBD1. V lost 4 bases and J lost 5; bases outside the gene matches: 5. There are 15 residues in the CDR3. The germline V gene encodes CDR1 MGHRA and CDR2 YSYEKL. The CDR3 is CASSPTGTGTGELFF. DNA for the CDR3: TGCGCCAGCAGCCCAACCGGGACAGGGACCGGGGAGCTGTTTTTT.

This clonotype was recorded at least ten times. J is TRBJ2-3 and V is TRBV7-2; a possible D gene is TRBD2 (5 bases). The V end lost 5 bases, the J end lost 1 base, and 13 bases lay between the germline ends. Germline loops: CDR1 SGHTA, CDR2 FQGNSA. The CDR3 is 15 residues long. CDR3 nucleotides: TGTGCCAGCAGCCCTTTTCCGCGGGGCACAGATACGCAGTATTTT. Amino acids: CASSPFPRGTDTQYF.

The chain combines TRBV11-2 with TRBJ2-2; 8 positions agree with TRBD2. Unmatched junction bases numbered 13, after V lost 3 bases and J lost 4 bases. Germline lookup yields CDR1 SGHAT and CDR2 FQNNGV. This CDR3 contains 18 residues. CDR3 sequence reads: CASSLALGGAPVTGELFF. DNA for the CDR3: TGTGCCAGCAGCTTGGCCCTCGGGGGGGCGCCGGTCACCGGGGAGCTGTTTTTT.

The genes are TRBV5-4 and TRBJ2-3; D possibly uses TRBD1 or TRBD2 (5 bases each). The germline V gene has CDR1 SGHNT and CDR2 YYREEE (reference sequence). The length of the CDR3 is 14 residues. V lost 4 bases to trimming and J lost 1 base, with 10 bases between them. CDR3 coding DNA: TGTGCCAGCAGCGAGGGGACCGGCACAGATACGCAGTATTTT. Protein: CASSEGTGTDTQYF.

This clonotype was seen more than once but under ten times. The CDR3 DNA sequence: TGCAGTGCAGACCCGGGACAGGGCCTCACAGATACGCAGTATTTT. Its translation: CSADPGQGLTDTQYF. The chain is built from TRBV20-1 and TRBJ2-3; 9 nucleotides agree with TRBD1. The CDR3 consists of 15 residues. With V trimmed by 6 bases and J by 2 bases, 9 bases remained unmatched. Germline values: CDR1 DFQATT, CDR2 SNEGSKA (reference sequence).

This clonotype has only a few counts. The CDR3 sequence is CASSLDDIREQYF. In nucleotides, the CDR3 is TGTGCCAGCAGCTTAGATGACATCCGCGAGCAGTACTTC. The V and J genes are TRBV11-2 and TRBJ2-7; D call uncertain. With 0 bases removed from V and 6 bases from J, the gap between germline ends came to 9 bases. Germline CDR1 SGHAT, CDR2 FQNNGV. This CDR3 comprises 13 residues.

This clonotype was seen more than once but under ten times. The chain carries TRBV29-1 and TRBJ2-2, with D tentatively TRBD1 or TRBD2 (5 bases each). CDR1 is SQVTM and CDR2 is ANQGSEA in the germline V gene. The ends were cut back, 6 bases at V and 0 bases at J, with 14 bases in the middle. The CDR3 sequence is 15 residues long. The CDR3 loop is CSVVRGPSNTGELFF. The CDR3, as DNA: TGCAGCGTCGTAAGGGGACCTTCGAACACCGGGGAGCTGTTTTTT.

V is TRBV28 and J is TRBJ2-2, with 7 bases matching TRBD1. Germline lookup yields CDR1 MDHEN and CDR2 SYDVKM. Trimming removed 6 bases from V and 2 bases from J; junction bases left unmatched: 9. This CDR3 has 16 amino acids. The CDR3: CASRPPGQINTGELFF. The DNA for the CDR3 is TGTGCCAGCAGACCCCCGGGACAGATAAACACCGGGGAGCTGTTTTTT.

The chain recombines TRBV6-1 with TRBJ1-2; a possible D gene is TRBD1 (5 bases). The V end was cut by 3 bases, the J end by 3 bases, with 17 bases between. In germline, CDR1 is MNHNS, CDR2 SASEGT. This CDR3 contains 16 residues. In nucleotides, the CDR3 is TGTGCCAGCAGTGAGCTTTGGGGGAAGAGGGACTATGGCTACACCTTC. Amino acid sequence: CASSELWGKRDYGYTF.

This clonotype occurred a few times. In DNA, the CDR3 is TGTGCCAGCAGTTTATACAGGGGAGGCAACACTGAAGCTTTCTTT. This encodes CASSLYRGGNTEAFF. The V call is TRBV28, the J call TRBJ1-1; 7 bases are a match to TRBD1. J was trimmed by 2 bases and V by 1 base; bases with no gene match: 4. Germline CDR1 is MDHEN and CDR2 is SYDVKM. CDR3 size: 15 residues.

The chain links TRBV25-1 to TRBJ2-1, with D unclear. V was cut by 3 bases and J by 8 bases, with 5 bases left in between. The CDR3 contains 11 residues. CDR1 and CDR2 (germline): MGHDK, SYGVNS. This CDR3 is CASSDFHEQFF. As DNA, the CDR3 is TGTGCCAGCAGTGATTTTCATGAGCAGTTCTTC.

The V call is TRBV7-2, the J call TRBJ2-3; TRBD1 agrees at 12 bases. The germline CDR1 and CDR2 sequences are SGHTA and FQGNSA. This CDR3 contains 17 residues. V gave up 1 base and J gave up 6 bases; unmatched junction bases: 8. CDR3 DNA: TGTGCCAGCAGCTTAGGCCCGGGACAGGGGGCAAGGGATACGCAGTATTTT. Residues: CASSLGPGQGARDTQYF.

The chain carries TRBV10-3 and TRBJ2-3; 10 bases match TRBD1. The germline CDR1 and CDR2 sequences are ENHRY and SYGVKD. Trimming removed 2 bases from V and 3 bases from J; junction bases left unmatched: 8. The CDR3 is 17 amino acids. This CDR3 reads CAISEPGTGESTDTQYF. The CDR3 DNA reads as TGTGCCATCAGTGAGCCTGGGACAGGGGAGAGTACAGATACGCAGTATTTT.

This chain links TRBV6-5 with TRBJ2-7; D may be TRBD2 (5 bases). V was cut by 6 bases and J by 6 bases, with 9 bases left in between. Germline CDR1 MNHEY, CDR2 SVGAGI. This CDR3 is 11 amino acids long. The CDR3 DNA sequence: TGTGCCAGCAGCCGCCGGGGCGAGCAGTACTTC. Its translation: CASSRRGEQYF.

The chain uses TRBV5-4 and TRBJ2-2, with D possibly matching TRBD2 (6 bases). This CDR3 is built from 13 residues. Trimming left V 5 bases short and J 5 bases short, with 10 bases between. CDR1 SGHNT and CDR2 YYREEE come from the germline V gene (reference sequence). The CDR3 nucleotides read TGTGCCAGCAGGTTCAGCGGGACCGGGGAGCTGTTTTTT. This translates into CASRFSGTGELFF. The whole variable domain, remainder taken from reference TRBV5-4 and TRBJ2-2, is ETGVTQSPTHLIKTRGQQVTLRCSSQSGHNTVSWYQQALGQGPQFIFQYYREEENGRGNFPPRFSGLQFPNYSSELNVNALELDDSALYLCASRFSGTGELFFGEGSRLTVL.